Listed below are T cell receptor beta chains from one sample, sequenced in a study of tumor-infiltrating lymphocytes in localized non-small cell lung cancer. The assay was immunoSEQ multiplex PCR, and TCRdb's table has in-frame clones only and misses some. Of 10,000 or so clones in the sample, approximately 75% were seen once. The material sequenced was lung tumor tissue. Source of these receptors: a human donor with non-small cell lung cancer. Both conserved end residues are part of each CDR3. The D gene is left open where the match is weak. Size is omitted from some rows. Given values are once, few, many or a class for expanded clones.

cdr3_aa: CASSLVGDEQFF
cdr3_nt: TGCGCCAGCAGCTTGGTTGGGGATGAGCAGTTCTTC
clone_size: once
v_call: TRBV5-1
j_call: TRBJ2-1
d_call: -

cdr3_aa: CATGTDLNYGYTF
cdr3_nt: TGTGCCACCGGGACAGACCTTAACTATGGCTACACCTTC
clone_size: -
v_call: TRBV5-4
j_call: TRBJ1-2
d_call: TRBD1

cdr3_aa: CASSREEDSYGYTF
cdr3_nt: TGCGCCAGCAGCCGAGAAGAGGACAGCTATGGCTACACCTTC
clone_size: large
v_call: TRBV5-1
j_call: TRBJ1-2
d_call: -

cdr3_aa: CASTNTADEAFF
cdr3_nt: TGTGCCAGCACGAATACGGCAGATGAAGCTTTCTTT
clone_size: -
v_call: TRBV6-5
j_call: TRBJ1-1
d_call: -

cdr3_aa: CASIMWGYSNQPQHF
cdr3_nt: TGCGCCAGCATTATGTGGGGTTATAGCAATCAGCCCCAGCATTTT
clone_size: few
v_call: TRBV10-1
j_call: TRBJ1-5
d_call: -

cdr3_aa: CASSVEGSGNEQFF
cdr3_nt: TGTGCCAGCAGTGTAGAGGGATCTGGCAATGAGCAGTTCTTC
clone_size: few
v_call: TRBV6-4
j_call: TRBJ2-1
d_call: -

cdr3_aa: CASSLWGRGETQYF
cdr3_nt: TGTGCCAGCAGCTTATGGGGGCGCGGGGAGACCCAGTACTTC
clone_size: -
v_call: TRBV7-9
j_call: TRBJ2-5
d_call: -

cdr3_aa: CASSPRTGGIDEQYF
cdr3_nt: TGTGCCAGCAGTCCACGGACAGGGGGCATCGACGAGCAGTACTTC
clone_size: few
v_call: TRBV2
j_call: TRBJ2-7
d_call: TRBD1

cdr3_aa: CASSAPIGTGSSGNTIYF
cdr3_nt: TGTGCCAGCAGCGCACCTATTGGGACAGGGAGCTCTGGAAACACCATATATTTT
clone_size: -
v_call: TRBV7-9
j_call: TRBJ1-3
d_call: TRBD1

cdr3_aa: CASSVSQQTEAFF
cdr3_nt: TGTGCCAGCAGCGTCTCCCAGCAAACTGAAGCTTTCTTT
clone_size: -
v_call: TRBV6-4
j_call: TRBJ1-1
d_call: -